This T cell receptor (beta chain) was captured in a study of cytomegalovirus exposure and HLA in healthy donors. General study results and limits: Certain sequence variants were highly shared and formed a cluster, and this cluster was likely a sequencing artifact. Trimming of TCR beta V- and J-genes showed a link, identified in a later analysis, to a missense DCLRE1C variant.

This clone was found a few times. What it binds is unknown. A multiplex PCR was run with 60 Vbeta primers and 13 Jbeta primers. Assay used: immunoSEQ multiplex PCR; TCRdb lists only in-frame clones, some missing. Here the sample spans 100,000 or so clones, 63% being singletons. With 6 bases clipped from V and 6 bases from J, the junction kept 9 bases outside the gene matches. The CDR3 spans 15 residues. Germline-derived CDR1 and CDR2 are MNHEY and SVGAGI. This sequence was found in a woman aged 25 to 45 in good health and CMV-seronegative. The chain recombines TRBV6-5 with TRBJ2-1, with 9 bases identical to TRBD1. Material: PBMCs. The CDR3, as DNA: TGTGCCAGCAGCATGGGACAGGGTAGCATCAATGAGCAGTTCTTC. Translating it yields CASSMGQGSINEQFF.